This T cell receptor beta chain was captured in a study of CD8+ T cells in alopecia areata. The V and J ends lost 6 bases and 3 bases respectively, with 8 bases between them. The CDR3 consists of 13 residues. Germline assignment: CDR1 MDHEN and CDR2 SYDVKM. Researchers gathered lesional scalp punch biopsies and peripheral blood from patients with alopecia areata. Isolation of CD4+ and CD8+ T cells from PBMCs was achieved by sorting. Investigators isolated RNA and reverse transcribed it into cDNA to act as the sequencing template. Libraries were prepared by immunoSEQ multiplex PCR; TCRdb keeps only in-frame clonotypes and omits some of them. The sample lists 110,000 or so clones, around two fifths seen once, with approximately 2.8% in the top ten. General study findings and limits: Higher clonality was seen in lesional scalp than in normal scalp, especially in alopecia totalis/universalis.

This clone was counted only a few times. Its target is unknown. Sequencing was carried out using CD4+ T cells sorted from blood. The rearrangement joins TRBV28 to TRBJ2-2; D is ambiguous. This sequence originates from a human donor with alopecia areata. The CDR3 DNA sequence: TGTGCCAGCAGCCCCGAGGACACCGGGGAGCTGTTTTTT. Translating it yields CASSPEDTGELFF.